This T cell receptor (beta chain) emerged from a study of cytomegalovirus exposure and HLA in healthy donors. The germline gives CDR1 SGHDT, CDR2 YYEEEE. Trimming removed 0 bases at V and 0 bases at J, with 13 bases between. This CDR3 spans 17 amino acids. Researchers ran the PCR with 60 Vbeta and 13 Jbeta primers. Here immunoSEQ multiplex PCR was the method, and the copy in TCRdb shows in-frame clones only, minus some. The sample yields roughly 130,000 clones, roughly 87% seen once. The receptor comes from a woman in her 40s in good health and CMV-seronegative. The V and J genes are TRBV5-6 and TRBJ1-5; D might be TRBD1 (5 bases). Sequencing used PBMCs. CDR3 DNA: TGTGCCAGCAGCTTGGGCCCGGGGGATTATAGCAATCAGCCCCAGCATTTT. It specifies CASSLGPGDYSNQPQHF.